This TCR beta chain was captured by sequencing in a study of blood T cell repertoires in COVID-19. Overall study context: Specimens from acute and convalescent COVID-19 originated in the United States, Italy and Spain. T cells, B-cell-depleted T cells, or PBMCs provided the cDNA or gDNA that served as material.

The CDR3 has 13 residues. The germline V gene has CDR1 MDHEN and CDR2 SYDVKM. V lost 6 bases to trimming and J lost 8 bases; unmatched junction nucleotides: 3. Methods used by the authors: Reference gene primer amplification yielded estimated nucleated cell counts. The method was immunoSEQ multiplex PCR; TCRdb's version includes in-frame clones alone and lacks a portion of them. V and J calls and clone size are given by that table; D and trimming were obtained from the DNA. The table shows tens of thousands of clones, with more than 65% occurring only once. The sample taken for sequencing was peripheral blood. J is TRBJ1-6 and V is TRBV28; 8 nucleotides agree with TRBD1. This TCR was recovered from a man at least 80 years old with active or convalescent COVID-19. The CDR3 nucleotides read TGTGCCAGCAGCGGACAGGGACATTCACCCCTCCACTTT. It translates to CASSGQGHSPLHF.